Below, 16 T cell receptor beta chains from the same sample are listed, as sequenced in a study of cytomegalovirus exposure and HLA in healthy donors. Generated by immunoSEQ multiplex PCR, the TCRdb table keeps only in-frame clones and is missing some. Counted here are roughly 90,000 clones, 85% occurring once; the ten biggest clones make up approximately 20%. The specimen was PBMCs. These receptors all come from a young man in good health and CMV-seropositive.

V is TRBV6-6 and J is TRBJ2-7; D possibly corresponds to TRBD1 (5 bases). V was shortened by 6 bases and J by 7 bases, with 16 bases between the two germline ends. From germline, CDR1 is MNHNY and CDR2 SVGAGI (reference sequence). The CDR3 length is 13 residues. CDR3 region: CASSPDRFREQYF. The CDR3 DNA is TGTGCCAGCAGCCCTGACAGATTCCGGGAGCAGTACTTC.

CDR3: CASRTGTGDTEAFF. Here the CDR3 DNA reads TGTGCCAGCAGGACCGGGACAGGGGACACTGAAGCTTTCTTT. This sequence joins TRBV28 and TRBJ1-1; 10 bases map to TRBD1. Germline CDR1 reads MDHEN; CDR2 reads SYDVKM. The CDR3 runs to 14 residues. V lost 6 bases, J lost 3 bases, and 4 bases stayed unmatched.

The gene calls are TRBV6-6 and TRBJ2-3; TRBD2 might be the D (7 bases). This CDR3 has 14 residues. CDR1 is MNHNY and CDR2 is SVGAGI in the germline V gene (reference sequence). The V end was cut by 2 bases, the J end by 4 bases, with 10 bases between. The CDR3 sequence: CASSYGGAADTQYF. The CDR3 region has the DNA TGTGCCAGCAGTTACGGGGGGGCTGCAGATACGCAGTATTTT.

The J gene is TRBJ1-5, the V gene TRBV6-6; TRBD1 might be the D (6 bases). Germline values: CDR1 MNHNY, CDR2 SVGAGI (reference sequence). The CDR3 is made up of 14 amino acids. Deletions cut 2 bases from V and 6 bases from J, with 11 bases between. The CDR3 sequence: CASSYARGVQPQHF. The CDR3 DNA follows: TGTGCCAGCAGTTACGCCAGGGGTGTTCAGCCCCAGCATTTT.

The J gene is TRBJ1-5, the V gene TRBV27, with D unclear. This CDR3 comprises 15 residues. Trimming cost V 6 bases and J 4 bases, with 16 bases left between them. Germline assignment: CDR1 MNHEY and CDR2 SMNVEV (reference sequence). The CDR3 region has the DNA TGTGCCAGCAGCCCAGCGGCCGGCAGAAATCAGCCCCAGCATTTT. Amino acids: CASSPAAGRNQPQHF.

The chain uses TRBV14 and TRBJ2-1; TRBD2 agrees at 9 bases. The CDR3 is made up of 16 amino acids. Germline V gene sequence: CDR1 SGHDN, CDR2 FVKESK. The V and J ends lost 1 base and 8 bases, in that order; junction bases with no gene match: 9. The CDR3 region has the DNA TGTGCCAGCAGCCAAGTGTTGCGGGAGGGCCTCTATGAGCAGTTCTTC. This codes for CASSQVLREGLYEQFF.

Remarks on this clone: The same CDR3 arises from other DNA sequences in this sample as well. The V call is TRBV27, the J call TRBJ2-2; D gene ambiguous. Looked up from germline, CDR1 is MNHEY and CDR2 is SMNVEV (reference sequence). With 3 bases removed from V and 1 base from J, the gap between germline ends came to 6 bases. The CDR3 runs to 14 residues. As DNA, the CDR3 is TGTGCCAGCAGTTTGGCTGGGAACACCGGGGAGCTGTTTTTT. Its protein product is CASSLAGNTGELFF.

CDR3 coding DNA: TGTGCCAGCAGTGCCCCTAGATACACCGGGGAGCTGTTTTTT. Translated, it gives CASSAPRYTGELFF. The chain couples TRBV28 to TRBJ2-2; no reliable D call. The germline V gene has CDR1 MDHEN and CDR2 SYDVKM. The CDR3 totals 14 residues. V dropped 5 bases and J dropped 3 bases, with 10 bases sitting between them.

The table lists this clone with a count of one. The V call is TRBV30, the J call TRBJ2-5; 7 nucleotides line up with TRBD2. In germline, CDR1 is GTSNPN, CDR2 SVGIG (reference sequence). V dropped 4 bases and J dropped 5; count of bases not matched to a gene: 4. The length of the CDR3 is 12 residues. CDR3 sequence: CAWKPAGETQYF. The CDR3 DNA follows: TGTGCCTGGAAGCCAGCGGGGGAGACCCAGTACTTC.

The count of this clone is one. This chain connects TRBV7-8 to TRBJ2-5, with TRBD1 matching over 7 bases. CDR1 SGHVS and CDR2 FQNEAQ come from the germline V gene. This CDR3 has 14 amino acids. The junction had 6 bases not matched to a gene; V was cut back by 5 bases and J by 3 bases. The CDR3 region has the DNA TGTGCCAGCAGCCCCCGCGACAGGGAAGAGACCCAGTACTTC. Protein product: CASSPRDREETQYF.

This chain joins TRBV6-1 and TRBJ2-2, with D maybe TRBD2 (6 bases). Germline V gene data show CDR1 as MNHNS and CDR2 as SASEGT. The CDR3 spans 16 residues. The V gene lost 2 bases and the J gene lost 3 bases, with 13 bases spanning the gap. The CDR3 DNA reads as TGTGCCAGCAGTGAAACCCCCGCGGGGTACACCGGGGAGCTGTTTTTT. This codes for CASSETPAGYTGELFF.

The chain has TRBV12-2 and TRBJ2-2; whether TRBD2, the table's D call, matches the DNA was not checked. TRBV12-2 is a pseudogene. This CDR3 spans 17 amino acids. Here the CDR3 reads CASRPRDRESDTGELFF. The CDR3 DNA is TGTGCAAGTCGCCCGCGTGATCGGGAATCGGACACCGGGGAGCTGTTTTTT.

The chain couples TRBV2 to TRBJ2-1, with TRBD1 identical over 12 bases. Germline V gene sequence: CDR1 SNHLY, CDR2 FYNNEI. The V gene end was trimmed by 9 bases and the J gene end by 7 bases; junction bases not matched to a gene: 10. This CDR3 has 15 amino acids. As DNA, the CDR3 is TGTGCCAGTACCGGGACAGGGGGCCGCTGGAATGAGCAGTTCTTC. It encodes CASTGTGGRWNEQFF. The variable domain in full, completed from reference TRBV2 and TRBJ2-1, reads EPEVTQTPSHQVTQMGQEVILRCVPISNHLYFYWYRQILGQKVEFLVSFYNNEISEKSEIFDDQFSVERPDGSNFTLKIRSTKLEDSAMYFCASTGTGGRWNEQFFGPGTRLTVL.

The V and J genes are TRBV5-1 and TRBJ1-3, with a possible D match to TRBD1 (5 bases). V was trimmed by 0 bases and J by 0 bases, leaving 7 bases between them. Germline V gene data show CDR1 as SGHRS and CDR2 as YFSETQ. The CDR3 runs 15 residues. This chain's CDR3 is CASSLETVSGNTIYF. The DNA of the CDR3 is TGCGCCAGCAGCTTGGAGACAGTCTCTGGAAACACCATATATTTT. Supplemented by reference TRBV5-1 and TRBJ1-3, the full variable domain reads KAGVTQTPRYLIKTRGQQVTLSCSPISGHRSVSWYQQTPGQGLQFLFEYFSETQRNKGNFPGRFSGRQFSNSRSEMNVSTLELGDSALYLCASSLETVSGNTIYFGEGSWLTVV.

The J gene is TRBJ2-1, the V gene TRBV19, with D perhaps TRBD1 (5 bases). Between the trimmed V and J ends, which lost 3 bases and 1 base, there was a span of 10 bases. From germline, CDR1 is LNHDA and CDR2 SQIVND (reference sequence). The CDR3 totals 15 residues. CDR3 in amino acids: CASSIATESYNEQFF. CDR3 nucleotide sequence: TGTGCCAGTAGTATTGCGACAGAATCCTACAATGAGCAGTTCTTC.

The chain has TRBV28 and TRBJ2-2; the D gene is possibly TRBD2 (5 bases). The CDR3 has 12 amino acids. The V end lost 6 bases, the J end lost 5 bases, and 7 bases lay between the germline ends. Germline values: CDR1 MDHEN, CDR2 SYDVKM. The CDR3 DNA is TGTGCCAGCAGACTAGTGACCGGGGAGCTGTTTTTT. As protein: CASRLVTGELFF.